This T cell receptor beta chain was recorded in a study of T cells in localized non-small cell lung cancer. The V end was cut by 8 bases, the J end by 1 base, with 8 bases between. CDR1 is DFQATT, CDR2 SNEGSKA, per germline (reference sequence). The CDR3 is made up of 11 amino acids. TCRdb keeps only in-frame clones here, not all; method: immunoSEQ multiplex PCR. The top ten clones hold roughly 22% of a sample with tens of thousands of clones, roughly nine tenths of them seen once. Broader study findings: Longer overall survival accompanied higher blood T cell density. Highest T cell clonality was seen in uninvolved adjacent lung, surpassing that measured in tumor.

To note about this clone: Its target is not known.

The sequenced sample was peripheral blood, obtained before any cancer treatment. The clonotype comes from a male donor aged 60 or older with stage III squamous cell lung carcinoma. J is TRBJ1-1 and V is TRBV20-1; D ambiguous. CDR3 sequence reads: CSMRKNTEAFF. CDR3 sequence (DNA): TGCAGTATGCGGAAGAACACTGAAGCTTTCTTT.